This T cell receptor beta chain emerged from a study of T cell responses to AZD1222 COVID-19 vaccine. V lost 0 bases to trimming and J lost 1 base; unmatched junction nucleotides: 2. CDR1 is SGHTA, CDR2 FQGTGA, per germline. The CDR3 runs 15 residues. This table comes from immunoSEQ multiplex PCR, and its TCRdb copy is limited to in-frame clones, with some not included. The sample carries under 130,000 clones, more than 85% recorded once. The specimen comprised peripheral blood, sampled on day 0 of AZD1222 vaccination. The receptor's source is an adult in good health. V usage is TRBV7-3 and J usage is TRBJ2-5, with 7 nucleotides matching TRBD2. The CDR3 region is CASSLTGGFQETQYF. CDR3 coding DNA: TGTGCCAGCAGCTTAACGGGAGGGTTCCAAGAGACCCAGTACTTC.